A single sample gave rise to the 6 T cell receptor beta chains below, sequenced in a study of glioma-infiltrating T cells after dendritic cell vaccination. The repertoire was sequenced with immunoSEQ multiplex PCR; TCRdb's copy has only in-frame clones and lacks some. This table has almost 90,000 clones, around 83% appearing once. Time point defined: after dendritic cell vaccination, including at tumor progression/relapse. Sequencing was performed on blood, taken after dendritic cell vaccination. Receptors originate from a human donor with glioblastoma.

V gene TRBV19 combines with J gene TRBJ2-1, with TRBD1 matching over 11 bases. V gave up 6 bases and J gave up 6 bases; unmatched junction bases: 4. The CDR3 contains 14 residues. Germline-derived CDR1 and CDR2 are LNHDA and SQIVND (reference sequence). CDR3 bases: TGTGCCAGTAGCCCCGGGACAGGGGGCAATGAGCAGTTCTTC. Translated: CASSPGTGGNEQFF.

The rearrangement uses TRBV10-3 and TRBJ2-3, with D maybe TRBD1 (6 bases). Trimming left V 6 bases short and J 0 bases short, with 10 bases between. The CDR3 is made up of 14 amino acids. Germline V gene sequence: CDR1 ENHRY, CDR2 SYGVKD. CDR3 nucleotides: TGTGCCATCAGGACAGGCACTAGCACAGATACGCAGTATTTT. Protein: CAIRTGTSTDTQYF.

The rearrangement links TRBV6-5 to TRBJ1-1; 8 nucleotides line up with TRBD1. The CDR3 has 12 amino acids. In germline, CDR1 is MNHEY, CDR2 SVGAGI. Trimming removed 6 bases from V and 10 bases from J; junction bases left unmatched: 7. The CDR3 DNA is TGTGCCAGCAGCCGACAGGGGAAGTCAGCTTTCTTT. Translating it yields CASSRQGKSAFF.

The chain carries TRBV10-3 and TRBJ1-2, with 10 positions matching TRBD1. This CDR3 comprises 15 residues. Germline V lookup: CDR1 ENHRY, CDR2 SYGVKD. The CDR3 DNA follows: TGTGCGATCGGGCCCGACAGGGGGCAGGACTATGGCTACACCTTC. Protein product: CAIGPDRGQDYGYTF.

The chain is built from TRBV6-6 and TRBJ2-7, with TRBD1 as a possible D gene (6 bases). Germline V gene lookup returns CDR1 MNHNY and CDR2 SVGAGI (reference sequence). CDR3 size: 13 residues. V was trimmed by 2 bases and J by 9 bases, leaving 14 bases between them. CDR3 nucleotides: TGTGCCAGCAGTTACGACTCTCAGGGGAGGCAGTACTTC. It translates to CASSYDSQGRQYF.

Turning to this clone: The limits of the CDR3 on the DNA are not certain, so only TCRdb's listed CDR3 is given. V is TRBV27 and J is TRBJ2-1; TRBD1 reflects the table's D call only, with no check against the DNA. CDR1 is MNHEY, CDR2 SMNVEV, per germline (reference sequence). The CDR3 has 14 residues if both end residues are counted. CDR3 sequence reads: CASSFGPGVNEQFF.